One and the same sample provided the 8 T cell receptor beta chains below, sequenced in a study of CD8 T cells in ankylosing spondylitis. The study's findings and limits: Several highly homologous variants made up a TCR beta motif, and this motif appeared characteristic of ankylosing spondylitis blood.

TCRdb recomputed calls from the 5' RACE reads with MiXCR, one row per CDR3 protein. The table includes roughly 700,000 distinct CDR3 sequences, around 17% detected once. For these TCRs, the target antigens are not known. The sample taken for sequencing was blood, either unsorted or a sorted T cell fraction (not recorded which). All receptors come from a male donor with ankylosing spondylitis.

The table lists this clonotype with many counts. The chain is built from TRBV12-3 or TRBV12-4 and TRBJ2-2, with TRBD1 identical over 8 bases. V dropped 5 bases and J dropped 0; count of bases not matched to a gene: 2. The length of the CDR3 is 15 residues. CDR3 residues: CASSLQGANTGELFF. CDR3 sequence (DNA): TGTGCCAGCAGTCTACAGGGGGCGAACACCGGGGAGCTGTTTTTT.

This clonotype appeared a few times. The V gene is TRBV29-1, the J gene TRBJ2-1; 13 nucleotides align to TRBD2. Germline CDR1 is SQVTM and CDR2 is ANQGSEA. The CDR3 has 19 residues. The trim removed 0 bases at V and 1 base at J, leaving 9 bases unmatched. The CDR3 DNA reads TGCAGCGTTGAAGATCTTACTAGCGGGAGGGCGGGTTCCTACAATGAGCAGTTCTTC. Translated, it gives CSVEDLTSGRAGSYNEQFF.

The table lists this clonotype with a few counts. This chain connects TRBV2 to TRBJ2-1, with 9 bases matching TRBD1. In germline, CDR1 is SNHLY, CDR2 FYNNEI. Trimming at V came to 10 bases and at J to 8 bases, leaving 6 bases not matched to a gene. CDR3 size: 12 residues. CDR3: CATGTGSYEQFF. Here the CDR3 DNA reads TGTGCCACCGGGACAGGGAGTTATGAGCAGTTCTTC.

This clonotype has just a few counts. The chain is built from TRBV7-9 and TRBJ2-7; D remains ambiguous. The CDR3 runs 14 residues. The germline V gene encodes CDR1 SEHNR and CDR2 FQNEAQ (reference sequence). The V end was cut by 5 bases, the J end by 2 bases, with 13 bases between. The DNA for the CDR3 is TGTGCCAGCAGCCCTGGACCCAGTACCTACGAGCAGTACTTC. Protein: CASSPGPSTYEQYF.

This clonotype has more than one count but fewer than ten. The chain carries TRBV11-2 and TRBJ2-1, with 7 bases that match TRBD2. V shed 5 bases, J shed 10 bases, and the junction held 5 bases outside the gene matches. There are 12 residues in the CDR3. CDR1 is SGHAT, CDR2 FQNNGV, per germline. The chain's CDR3 is CASSQRGWEQFF. CDR3 nucleotides: TGTGCCAGCAGCCAGCGGGGTTGGGAGCAGTTCTTC.

The V and J genes are TRBV12-3 or TRBV12-4 and TRBJ1-5; 7 bases match TRBD1. V trimming: 5 bases; J trimming: 3 bases; junction bases outside the gene matches: 7. The CDR3 has 15 residues. The CDR3 here is CASSQQTGTNQPQHF. CDR3 in DNA: TGTGCCAGCAGTCAACAGACAGGGACCAATCAGCCCCAGCATTTT.

This chain joins TRBV24-1 and TRBJ2-5, with 7 bases aligning to TRBD1. The J segment lost 3 bases and the V segment lost 2 bases, leaving 2 bases of the junction unmatched. Germline CDR1 reads KGHDR; CDR2 reads SFDVKD. The CDR3 loop spans 14 amino acids. CDR3 sequence (DNA): TGTGCCACCAGTGATTCTGACAGGGAAGAGACCCAGTACTTC. Translation: CATSDSDREETQYF.

In its sample, this clonotype was seen a few times. The chain joins TRBV29-1 to TRBJ2-3; D might be TRBD1 (6 bases). The CDR3 extends over 13 amino acids. V lost 6 bases, J lost 3 bases, and 13 bases lay in between. From germline, CDR1 is SQVTM and CDR2 ANQGSEA. The CDR3 sequence is CSVATGMTDTQYF. The CDR3 DNA is TGCAGCGTGGCCACAGGGATGACAGATACGCAGTATTTT.